Each of the 20 T cell receptor beta chains below was sequenced from the same sample in a study of T cells in tumors after PD-1 blockade. Libraries were prepared by immunoSEQ multiplex PCR; TCRdb keeps only in-frame clonotypes and omits some of them. The sample lists about 5,800 clones, 65% to 70% seen once, with roughly 5.2% in the top ten. The sequenced sample was tumor tissue, obtained before anti-PD-1 treatment. The source is a human donor with basal cell carcinoma.

The chain joins TRBV7-6 to TRBJ1-4; tentatively, D is TRBD1 (6 bases). This CDR3 spans 15 amino acids. Trimming shortened V by 5 bases and J by 0 bases, and 10 bases separated the two germline ends. Germline V gives CDR1 SGHVS, CDR2 FNYEAQ. The CDR3 region has the DNA TGTGCCAGCAGCCTAGGGACAACAACTAATGAAAAACTGTTTTTT. Its translation is CASSLGTTTNEKLFF. Together with reference TRBV7-6 and TRBJ1-4, the CDR3 gives the full variable domain: GAGVSQSPRYKVTKRGQDVALRCDPISGHVSLYWYRQALGQGPEFLTYFNYEAQQDKSGLPNDRFSAERPEGSISTLTIQRTEQRDSAMYRCASSLGTTTNEKLFFGSGTQLSVL.

The chain couples TRBV7-2 to TRBJ1-1; tentatively, D is TRBD1 (6 bases). The CDR3 length is 13 residues. Germline CDR1 and CDR2: SGHTA and FQGNSA. Trimming left V 5 bases short and J 10 bases short, with 17 bases between. The DNA of the CDR3 is TGTGCCAGCAGCCGCGGACCGGGGGCCAGAGCTTTCTTT. Protein sequence: CASSRGPGARAFF.

Concerning this clone: Mismatch with germline at one junction end may stem from a read error. The V and J genes are TRBV29-1 and TRBJ2-7; 7 bases are a match to TRBD1. CDR3 length: 12 amino acids. Germline lookup yields CDR1 SQVTM and CDR2 ANQGSEA. The CDR3 is CSVQGTVYGQYF. CDR3 nucleotides: TGCAGCGTTCAGGGGACAGTCTACGGGCAGTACTTC.

The CDR3 here is CAWTPRIQETQYF. DNA for the CDR3: TGTGCCTGGACCCCCCGAATCCAAGAGACCCAGTACTTC. This sequence joins TRBV30 and TRBJ2-5; D not certain. CDR1 GTSNPN and CDR2 SVGIG come from the germline V gene (reference sequence). The CDR3 totals 13 residues. The ends were cut back, 4 bases at V and 1 base at J, with 10 bases in the middle.

The chain joins TRBV14 to TRBJ1-1, with TRBD1 matching over 11 bases. The V and J ends lost 4 bases and 7 bases, in that order; junction bases with no gene match: 8. This CDR3 contains 15 residues. Germline CDR1 reads SGHDN; CDR2 reads FVKESK. The CDR3 protein is CASSPGQGVTGEAFF. The CDR3 bases are TGTGCCAGCAGCCCGGGACAGGGGGTCACGGGTGAAGCTTTCTTT.

The chain carries TRBV30 and TRBJ1-6; the match to TRBD1 covers 7 bases. CDR3 length: 13 amino acids. The ends lost 5 bases at V and 7 bases at J; junction bases unmatched: 5. The germline V gene has CDR1 GTSNPN and CDR2 SVGIG (reference sequence). Here the CDR3 reads CAWVSTGNSPLHF. The CDR3 nucleotides read TGTGCCTGGGTCTCGACAGGGAATTCACCCCTCCACTTT.

This chain uses TRBV29-1 with TRBJ1-1, with TRBD1 matching over 7 bases. The CDR3 totals 11 residues. Germline V lookup: CDR1 SQVTM, CDR2 ANQGSEA. Trimming took 6 bases from V and 8 from J; bases not matched to a gene: 6. CDR3 amino acids: CSVTGVTEAFF. The CDR3 DNA reads TGCAGCGTAACAGGGGTTACGGAAGCTTTCTTT.

This CDR3 reads CASSLQGGADTQYF. DNA for the CDR3: TGCGCCAGCAGTCTTCAAGGGGGGGCGGATACGCAGTATTTT. This rearrangement joins TRBV10-2 to TRBJ2-3; TRBD2 is a possible D gene (7 bases). CDR1 and CDR2 from the germline V gene are WSHSY and SAAADI. The CDR3 is 14 residues long. V lost 5 bases and J lost 6, with 15 bases in between.

The chain has TRBV5-1 and TRBJ1-1; the D is unclear. The CDR3 extends over 14 amino acids. The germline V and J ends were trimmed by 1 base and 1 base, with 8 bases remaining between them. In germline, CDR1 is SGHRS, CDR2 YFSETQ. The CDR3 bases are TGCGCCAGCAGCTTGTCATCAGCGAACACTGAAGCTTTCTTT. Encoded protein: CASSLSSANTEAFF.

This chain links TRBV7-3 with TRBJ1-6, with TRBD1 matching 8 bases. The CDR3 totals 15 residues. J gave up 8 bases and V 5 bases, and 8 bases lay outside the gene matches. Looked up from germline, CDR1 is SGHTA and CDR2 is FQGTGA. The CDR3 here is CASSPGQGRDSPLHF. CDR3 in DNA: TGTGCCAGCAGCCCAGGACAGGGTAGGGATTCACCCCTCCACTTT.

This chain connects TRBV19 to TRBJ2-5; D unresolved. The CDR3 covers 16 residues. Germline V lookup: CDR1 LNHDA, CDR2 SQIVND (reference sequence). Trimming removed 2 bases from V and 2 bases from J, with 15 bases in between. The CDR3 coding sequence is TGTGCCAGTAGTATAACCTCCACTGCCTATCAAGAGACCCAGTACTTC. This codes for CASSITSTAYQETQYF.

This clone was counted once. The chain links TRBV7-2 to TRBJ1-2; tentative D call: TRBD1 (5 bases). Trimming stripped 2 bases from V and 3 bases from J, with 10 bases between. CDR3 length: 14 residues. CDR1 SGHTA and CDR2 FQGNSA come from the germline V gene. CDR3 in amino acids: CASSLSPRDYGYTF. Written as DNA, the CDR3 is TGTGCCAGCAGCTTATCCCCCAGGGACTATGGCTACACCTTC.

This chain links TRBV6-4 with TRBJ2-3, with 11 bases aligning to TRBD2. The CDR3 is made up of 15 amino acids. The trim removed 5 bases at V and 3 bases at J, leaving 4 bases unmatched. The germline CDR1 and CDR2 sequences are MRHNA and SNTAGT. CDR3 nucleotide sequence: TGTGCCAGCAGTAGCACTAGCGGGGGTACAGATACGCAGTATTTT. Protein product: CASSSTSGGTDTQYF.

This clone was found once. The J gene is TRBJ2-3, the V gene TRBV19; D unclear. Germline CDR1 reads LNHDA; CDR2 reads SQIVND (reference sequence). The CDR3 extends over 14 amino acids. The V gene lost 3 bases and the J gene lost 5 bases, with 12 bases spanning the gap. As DNA, the CDR3 is TGTGCCAGTAGTATTGAGTTGACGGGAGATACGCAGTATTTT. It codes for CASSIELTGDTQYF.

The rearrangement joins TRBV5-1 to TRBJ1-4; D perhaps matches TRBD1 (6 bases). CDR1 is SGHRS and CDR2 is YFSETQ in the germline V gene. The CDR3 has 19 residues. Trimming stripped 0 bases from V and 4 bases from J, with 22 bases between. CDR3 sequence reads: CASSLGRQVRTVGNEKLFF. The DNA for the CDR3 is TGCGCCAGCAGCTTGGGGAGGCAGGTCCGGACAGTGGGTAATGAAAAACTGTTTTTT.

For this clone: This could be a read error, since a much larger clone is one nucleotide away. In the same sample, other DNA sequences code for this CDR3. This chain joins TRBV30 and TRBJ1-1; D gene unclear. V dropped 0 bases and J dropped 6 bases, with 5 bases sitting between them. CDR3 size: 11 residues. Germline-derived CDR1 and CDR2 are GTSNPN and SVGIG (reference sequence). The DNA of the CDR3 is TGTGCCTGGAGTGTAAGGTCTGAAGCTTTCTTT. Translated: CAWSVRSEAFF.

V gene TRBV12-3 or TRBV12-4 combines with J gene TRBJ1-5; D uncertain. The CDR3 spans 13 residues. The V and J ends lost 7 bases and 9 bases respectively, with 16 bases between them. The CDR3 is CASTEGGPGPQHF. DNA for the CDR3: TGTGCCAGCACCGAGGGAGGGCCAGGGCCCCAGCATTTT.

The CDR3 region is CASSPGQGYEKLFF. The CDR3 DNA is TGTGCCAGCAGCCCGGGACAGGGATATGAAAAACTGTTTTTT. The V call is TRBV11-3, the J call TRBJ1-4; 9 bases line up with TRBD1. The V and J ends lost 5 bases and 6 bases, in that order; junction bases with no gene match: 4. CDR3 length: 14 residues. The germline V gene encodes CDR1 SGHNT and CDR2 YENEEA.

The V gene is TRBV5-1, the J gene TRBJ2-7; TRBD2 matches 11 bases. The germline V gene has CDR1 SGHRS and CDR2 YFSETQ. Losses at the gene ends were 3 bases for V and 2 bases for J; bases not matched to a gene: 1. The CDR3 extends over 14 amino acids. CDR3 DNA: TGCGCCAGCAGCTCTAGCGGGGGGACCTACGAGCAGTACTTC. Translating it yields CASSSSGGTYEQYF.

The chain is built from TRBV3-1 (or the pseudogene TRBV3-2) and TRBJ2-3, with 7 bases identical to TRBD1. Per germline, CDR1 LGHDT and CDR2 YNNKEL (reference sequence). V lost 5 bases to trimming and J lost 2 bases; unmatched junction nucleotides: 7. The CDR3 covers 15 residues. CDR3 loop: CASSARTGITDTQYF. The CDR3 DNA is TGTGCCAGCAGCGCCAGGACAGGTATCACAGATACGCAGTATTTT.